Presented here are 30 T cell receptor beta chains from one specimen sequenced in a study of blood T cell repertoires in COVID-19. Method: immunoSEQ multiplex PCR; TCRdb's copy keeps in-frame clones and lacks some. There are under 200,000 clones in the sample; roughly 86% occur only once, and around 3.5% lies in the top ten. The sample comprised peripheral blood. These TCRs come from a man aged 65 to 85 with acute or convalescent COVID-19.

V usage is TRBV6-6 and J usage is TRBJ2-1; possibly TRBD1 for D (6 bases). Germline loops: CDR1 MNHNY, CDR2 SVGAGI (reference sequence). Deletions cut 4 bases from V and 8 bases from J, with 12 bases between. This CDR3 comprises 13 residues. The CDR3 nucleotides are TGTGCCAGCAGTTCTACAGGGTTTGATGAGCAGTTCTTC. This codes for CASSSTGFDEQFF.

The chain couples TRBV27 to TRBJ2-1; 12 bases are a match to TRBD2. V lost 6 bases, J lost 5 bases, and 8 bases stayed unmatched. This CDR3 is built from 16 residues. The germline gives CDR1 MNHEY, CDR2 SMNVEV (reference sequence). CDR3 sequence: CASRSRTSGVNNEQFF. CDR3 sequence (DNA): TGTGCCAGCAGGTCCAGGACTAGCGGGGTCAACAATGAGCAGTTCTTC.

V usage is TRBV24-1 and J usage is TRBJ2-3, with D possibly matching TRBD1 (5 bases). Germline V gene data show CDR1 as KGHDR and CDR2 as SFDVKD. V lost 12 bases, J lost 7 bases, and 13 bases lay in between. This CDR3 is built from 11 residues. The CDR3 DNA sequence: TGTGCCGCCGGTCAGGGCAATACGCAGTATTTT. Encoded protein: CAAGQGNTQYF.

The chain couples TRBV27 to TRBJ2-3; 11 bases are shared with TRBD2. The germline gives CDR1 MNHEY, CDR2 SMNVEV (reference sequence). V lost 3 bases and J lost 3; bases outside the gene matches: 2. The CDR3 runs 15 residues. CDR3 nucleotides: TGTGCCAGCAGTTTGCGACTAGCGGGGACAGATACGCAGTATTTT. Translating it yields CASSLRLAGTDTQYF.

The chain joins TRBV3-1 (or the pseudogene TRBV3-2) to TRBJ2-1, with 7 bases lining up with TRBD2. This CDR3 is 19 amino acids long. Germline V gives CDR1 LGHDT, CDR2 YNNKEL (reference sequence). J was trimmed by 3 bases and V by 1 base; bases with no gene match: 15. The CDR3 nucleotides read TGTGCCAGCAGCCAAGTAGGGAGGGGCCAGCGGGGAGGCTACAATGAGCAGTTCTTC. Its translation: CASSQVGRGQRGGYNEQFF.

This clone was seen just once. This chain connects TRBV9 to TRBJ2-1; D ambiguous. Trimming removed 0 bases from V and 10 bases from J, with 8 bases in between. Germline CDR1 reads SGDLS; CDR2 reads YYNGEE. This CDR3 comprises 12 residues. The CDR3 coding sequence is TGTGCCAGCAGCGTAGTTCCAGGCGAGCAGTTCTTC. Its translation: CASSVVPGEQFF.

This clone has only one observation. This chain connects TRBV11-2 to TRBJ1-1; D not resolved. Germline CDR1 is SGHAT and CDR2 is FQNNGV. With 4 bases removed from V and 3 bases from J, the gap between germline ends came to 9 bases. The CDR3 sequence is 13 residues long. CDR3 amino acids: CASSSQRDTEAFF. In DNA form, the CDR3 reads TGTGCCAGCAGCTCCCAGCGAGACACTGAAGCTTTCTTT.

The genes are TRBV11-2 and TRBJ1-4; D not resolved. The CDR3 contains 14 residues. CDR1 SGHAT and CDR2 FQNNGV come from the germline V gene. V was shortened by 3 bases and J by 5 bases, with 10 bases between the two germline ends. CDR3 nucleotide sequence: TGTGCCAGCAGCTTCGGACTTGAAAATGAAAAACTGTTTTTT. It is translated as CASSFGLENEKLFF. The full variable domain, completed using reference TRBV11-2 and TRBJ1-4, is EAGVAQSPRYKIIEKRQSVAFWCNPISGHATLYWYQQILGQGPKLLIQFQNNGVVDDSQLPKDRFSAERLKGVDSTLKIQPAKLEDSAVYLCASSFGLENEKLFFGSGTQLSVL.

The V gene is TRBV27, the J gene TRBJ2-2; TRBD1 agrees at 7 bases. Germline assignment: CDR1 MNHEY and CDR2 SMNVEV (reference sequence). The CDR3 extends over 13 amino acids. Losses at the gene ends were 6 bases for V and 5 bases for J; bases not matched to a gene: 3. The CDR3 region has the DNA TGTGCCAGCAGGGGGACAGTAACCGGGGAGCTGTTTTTT. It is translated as CASRGTVTGELFF.

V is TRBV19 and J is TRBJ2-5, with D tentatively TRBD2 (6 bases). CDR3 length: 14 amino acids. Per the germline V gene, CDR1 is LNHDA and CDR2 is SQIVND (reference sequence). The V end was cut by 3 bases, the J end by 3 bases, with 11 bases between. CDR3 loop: CASSIVVAEETQYF. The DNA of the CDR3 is TGTGCCAGTAGTATCGTAGTAGCGGAAGAGACCCAGTACTTC.

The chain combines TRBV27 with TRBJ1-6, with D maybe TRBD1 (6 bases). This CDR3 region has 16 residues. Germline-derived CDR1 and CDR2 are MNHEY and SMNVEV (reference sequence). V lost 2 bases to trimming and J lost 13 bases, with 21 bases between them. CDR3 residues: CASSLQRRGLAIPLHF. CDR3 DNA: TGTGCCAGCAGTTTACAACGCAGGGGTCTCGCTATTCCCCTCCACTTT.

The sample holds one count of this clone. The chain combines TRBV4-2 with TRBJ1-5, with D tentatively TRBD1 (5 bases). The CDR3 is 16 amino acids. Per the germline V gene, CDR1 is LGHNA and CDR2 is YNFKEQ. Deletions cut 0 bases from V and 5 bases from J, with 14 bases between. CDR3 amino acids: CASSQDRAGRYQPQHF. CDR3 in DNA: TGTGCCAGCAGCCAAGATAGGGCAGGGAGGTATCAGCCCCAGCATTTT.

The CDR3: CASSQEAGALQETQYF. CDR3 DNA sequence: TGTGCCAGCAGCCAAGAGGCAGGGGCCTTACAAGAGACCCAGTACTTC. This chain joins TRBV14 and TRBJ2-5, with D possibly matching TRBD1 (6 bases). Germline CDR1 is SGHDN and CDR2 is FVKESK. Trimming removed 0 bases from V and 2 bases from J, with 13 bases in between. This CDR3 comprises 16 residues.

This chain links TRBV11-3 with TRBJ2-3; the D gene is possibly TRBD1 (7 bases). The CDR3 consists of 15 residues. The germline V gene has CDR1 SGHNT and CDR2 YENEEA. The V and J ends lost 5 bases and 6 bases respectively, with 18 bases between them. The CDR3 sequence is CASSPAGQKDDTQYF. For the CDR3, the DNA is TGTGCCAGCAGCCCTGCGGGACAGAAGGATGATACGCAGTATTTT.

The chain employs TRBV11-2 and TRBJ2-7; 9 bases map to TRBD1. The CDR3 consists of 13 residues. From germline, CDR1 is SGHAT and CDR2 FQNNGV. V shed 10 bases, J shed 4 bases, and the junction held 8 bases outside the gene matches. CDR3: CAISGTGSYEQYF. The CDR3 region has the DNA TGTGCCATCTCCGGGACAGGGTCTTACGAGCAGTACTTC.

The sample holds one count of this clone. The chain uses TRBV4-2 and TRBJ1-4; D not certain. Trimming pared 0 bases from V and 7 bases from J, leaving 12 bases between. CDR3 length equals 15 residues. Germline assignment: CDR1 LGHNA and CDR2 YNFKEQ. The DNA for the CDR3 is TGTGCCAGCAGCCAAGACCCGGGGAGGGTTGAAAAACTGTTTTTT. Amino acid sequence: CASSQDPGRVEKLFF.

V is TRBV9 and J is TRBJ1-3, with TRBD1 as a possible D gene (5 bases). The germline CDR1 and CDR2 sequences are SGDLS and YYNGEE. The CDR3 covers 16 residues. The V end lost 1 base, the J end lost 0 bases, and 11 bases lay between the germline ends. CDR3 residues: CASSVRGGGSGNTIYF. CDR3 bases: TGTGCCAGCAGCGTACGGGGGGGTGGCTCTGGAAACACCATATATTTT.

CDR3: CASSYLTIDGGRSEQFF. The DNA of the CDR3 is TGTGCCAGCAGCTACCTCACGATCGATGGCGGGAGGAGTGAGCAGTTCTTC. V usage is TRBV5-8 and J usage is TRBJ2-1; 8 bases are a match to TRBD2. This CDR3 is 17 amino acids long. The J segment lost 9 bases and the V segment lost 3 bases, leaving 17 bases of the junction unmatched. Germline V gene sequence: CDR1 SGHTS, CDR2 YDEGEE.

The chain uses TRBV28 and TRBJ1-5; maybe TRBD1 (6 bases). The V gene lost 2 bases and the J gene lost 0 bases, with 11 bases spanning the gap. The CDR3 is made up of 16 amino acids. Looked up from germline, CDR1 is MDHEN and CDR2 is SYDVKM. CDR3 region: CASSLATGYSNQPQHF. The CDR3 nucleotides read TGTGCCAGCAGTTTAGCGACAGGCTATAGCAATCAGCCCCAGCATTTT.

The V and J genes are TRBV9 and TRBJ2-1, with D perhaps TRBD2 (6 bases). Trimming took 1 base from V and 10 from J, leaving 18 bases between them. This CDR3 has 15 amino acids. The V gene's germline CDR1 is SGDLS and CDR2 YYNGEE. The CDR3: CASSVLLAGTDEQFF. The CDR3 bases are TGTGCCAGCAGCGTACTACTAGCAGGGACGGACGAGCAGTTCTTC.

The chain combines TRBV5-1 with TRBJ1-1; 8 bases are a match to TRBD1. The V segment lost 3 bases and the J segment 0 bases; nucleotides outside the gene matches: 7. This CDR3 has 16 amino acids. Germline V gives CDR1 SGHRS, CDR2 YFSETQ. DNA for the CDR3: TGCGCCAGCAGCTCGACCCCGACAGGGGTGAACACTGAAGCTTTCTTT. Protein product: CASSSTPTGVNTEAFF. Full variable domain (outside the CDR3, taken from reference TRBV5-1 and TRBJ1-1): KAGVTQTPRYLIKTRGQQVTLSCSPISGHRSVSWYQQTPGQGLQFLFEYFSETQRNKGNFPGRFSGRQFSNSRSEMNVSTLELGDSALYLCASSSTPTGVNTEAFFGQGTRLTVV.

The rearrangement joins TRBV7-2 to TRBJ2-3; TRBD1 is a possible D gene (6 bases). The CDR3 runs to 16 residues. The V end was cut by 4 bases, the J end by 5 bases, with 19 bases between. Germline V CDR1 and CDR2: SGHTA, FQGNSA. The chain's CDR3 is CASSSPQGLREDTQYF. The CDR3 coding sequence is TGTGCCAGCAGCTCCCCACAGGGCCTTAGAGAAGATACGCAGTATTTT.

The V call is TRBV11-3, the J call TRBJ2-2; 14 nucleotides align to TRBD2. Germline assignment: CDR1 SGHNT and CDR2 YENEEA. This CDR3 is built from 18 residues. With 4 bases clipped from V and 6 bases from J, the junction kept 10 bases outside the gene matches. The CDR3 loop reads CASSYRLAGGPAAGELFF. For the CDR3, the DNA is TGTGCCAGCAGCTACAGACTAGCGGGAGGGCCTGCGGCCGGGGAGCTGTTTTTT.

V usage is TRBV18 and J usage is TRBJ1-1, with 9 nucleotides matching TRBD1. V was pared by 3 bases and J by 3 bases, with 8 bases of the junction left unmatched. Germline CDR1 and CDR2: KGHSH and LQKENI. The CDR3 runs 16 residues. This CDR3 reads CASSPVEGQGDTEAFF. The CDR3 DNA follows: TGTGCCAGCTCACCGGTCGAGGGACAGGGAGACACTGAAGCTTTCTTT. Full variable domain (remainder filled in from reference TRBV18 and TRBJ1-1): NAGVMQNPRHLVRRRGQEARLRCSPMKGHSHVYWYRQLPEEGLKFMVYLQKENIIDESGMPKERFSAEFPKEGPSILRIQQVVRGDSAAYFCASSPVEGQGDTEAFFGQGTRLTVV.

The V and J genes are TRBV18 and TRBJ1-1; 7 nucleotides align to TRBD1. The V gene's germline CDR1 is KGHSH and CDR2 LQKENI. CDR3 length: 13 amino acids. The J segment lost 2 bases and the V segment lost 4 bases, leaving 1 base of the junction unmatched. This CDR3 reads CASSQGANTEAFF. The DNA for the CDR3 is TGTGCCAGCTCACAGGGGGCTAACACTGAAGCTTTCTTT.

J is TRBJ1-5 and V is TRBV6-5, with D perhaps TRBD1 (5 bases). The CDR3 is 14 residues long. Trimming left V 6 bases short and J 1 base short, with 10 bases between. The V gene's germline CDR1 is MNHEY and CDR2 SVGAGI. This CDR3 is CASSPGRSNQPQHF. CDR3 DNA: TGTGCCAGCAGCCCAGGGAGGAGCAATCAGCCCCAGCATTTT.

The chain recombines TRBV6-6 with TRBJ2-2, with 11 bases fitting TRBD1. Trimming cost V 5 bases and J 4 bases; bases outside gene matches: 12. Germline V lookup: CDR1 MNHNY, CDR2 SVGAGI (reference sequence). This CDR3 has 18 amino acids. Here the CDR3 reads CASSPPPSGTGGTGELFF. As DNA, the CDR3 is TGTGCCAGCAGTCCGCCCCCCTCCGGGACAGGGGGCACCGGGGAGCTGTTTTTT.

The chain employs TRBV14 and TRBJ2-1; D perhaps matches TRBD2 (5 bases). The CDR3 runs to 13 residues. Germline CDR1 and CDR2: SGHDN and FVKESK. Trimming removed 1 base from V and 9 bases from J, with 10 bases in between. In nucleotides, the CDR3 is TGTGCCAGCAGCCAAGTGGTCGGGGTTGAGCAGTTCTTC. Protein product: CASSQVVGVEQFF.

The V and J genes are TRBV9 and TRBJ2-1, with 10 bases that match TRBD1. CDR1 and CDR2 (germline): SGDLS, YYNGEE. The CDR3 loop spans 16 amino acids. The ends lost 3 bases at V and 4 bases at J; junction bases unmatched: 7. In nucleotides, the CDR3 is TGTGCCAGCAGCGGACAGGGGGCGCGGACGTACAATGAGCAGTTCTTC. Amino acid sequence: CASSGQGARTYNEQFF.

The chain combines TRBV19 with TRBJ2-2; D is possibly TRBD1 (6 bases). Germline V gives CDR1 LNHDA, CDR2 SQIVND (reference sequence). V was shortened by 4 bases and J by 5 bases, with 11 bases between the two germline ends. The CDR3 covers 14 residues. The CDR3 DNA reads TGTGCCAGTAGTAATTACAGGGAAACCGGGGAGCTGTTTTTT. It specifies CASSNYRETGELFF.